The 19 T cell receptor delta chains given below trace back to one sample, sequenced in a study of gamma-delta chains in newborns, infants, children. TCRdb ran CATT on the reads. The sample lists about 4,900 delta-chain clones; approximately 3.6% were seen once. Sequencing was carried out using blood. The receptors come from a child who was a newborn, infant or young child, either healthy, febrile or measles-vaccinated (not recorded which).

This clone counts as medium-sized. The same CDR3 can be traced to other DNA sequences in this sample. The CDR3 spells CALGELTGDYGVMWDTPYTDKLIF. The CDR3 bases are TGTGCTCTTGGGGAACTGACGGGGGACTACGGGGTAATGTGGGATACGCCGTACACCGATAAACTCATCTTT. V and J are TRDV1 and TRDJ1; TRDD3 matches at 8 bases. The V gene's germline CDR1 is TSWWSYY and CDR2 QGS. This CDR3 has 24 residues. Trimming cost V 0 bases and J 0 bases; bases outside gene matches: 27.

About this clone itself: This DNA translates differently at residue 3 from the TCRdb protein, which is that of a much larger clone; a read error is likely, and the protein shown is the DNA's own translation. The chain combines TRDV1 with TRDJ1; D is perhaps TRDD3 (6 bases). The CDR3 has 17 amino acids. Germline-derived CDR1 and CDR2 are TSWWSYY and QGS. CDR3 loop: CAPGERELQGYTDKLIF. The DNA for the CDR3 is TGTGCTCCTGGGGAACGTGAGCTCCAGGGCTACACCGATAAACTCATCTTT.

This clone was counted a few times. This may be a read error, as it is one base from a much larger clone. The sample has other DNA sequences that encode this CDR3 too. J is TRDJ1 and V is TRDV1; TRDD2 might be the D (6 bases). Germline CDR1 TSWWSYY, CDR2 QGS. This CDR3 has 20 residues. The CDR3 region is CALGERPSPDITQYTDKLIF. The CDR3 DNA reads as TGTGCTCTCGGGGAAAGGCCTTCCCCTGACATTACCCAGTACACCGATAAACTCATCTTT.

Comments on this clone: The protein in TCRdb stems from a much larger clone and differs at residue 16 from this DNA's translation, likely a read error; here the protein is translated from the DNA. The gene calls are TRDV2 and TRDJ3; TRDD3 matches at 9 bases. CDR3 size: 19 residues. Germline V lookup: CDR1 GEAIGNYY, CDR2 EKD. The CDR3 DNA sequence: TGTGCCTGTGACACCGGAGGTTGGGGGATATCCTGGGACACCCGACGGATGTTTTTC. Protein product: CACDTGGWGISWDTRRMFF.

Notes on this clone: This likely came from a read error, as a far larger clone is one base away. The same CDR3 also results from other DNA sequences found in this sample. The chain links TRAV29/DV5 to TRDJ2; 9 nucleotides match TRDD3. In germline, CDR1 is NSMFDY, CDR2 ISSIKDK. The CDR3 has 16 amino acids. The CDR3 bases are TGTGCCGCGGGGATACGCGTTCCTTCTTTGACAGCACAACTCTTCTTT. It specifies CAAGIRVPSLTAQLFF.

This clone is labeled medium-sized. Different DNA sequences within this sample yield the same CDR3. The chain joins TRDV2 to TRDJ3, with 8 bases fitting TRDD3. Germline CDR1 and CDR2: GEAIGNYY and EKD. V lost 0 bases, J lost 3 bases, and 0 bases stayed unmatched. The CDR3 is 16 residues long. The CDR3 DNA follows: TGTGCCTGTGACACCGGGGGATACTGGGACACCCGACAGATGTTTTTC. Protein sequence: CACDTGGYWDTRQMFF.

Worth noting for this clone: The TCRdb protein, from a much larger clone, departs from this DNA's translation at residue 3, likely by read error; the protein shown derives from the DNA. This chain joins TRDV2 and TRDJ3; 8 nucleotides agree with TRDD3. This CDR3 region has 19 residues. Germline loops: CDR1 GEAIGNYY, CDR2 EKD. Here the CDR3 DNA reads TGTGCCCGTGACAAGTACTGGGGGGCGAGCTCCTGGGACACCCGACAGATGTTTTTC. Its protein product is CARDKYWGASSWDTRQMFF.

Only a few counts were recorded for this clone. The protein recorded in TCRdb matches a much larger clone and deviates from this DNA's translation at residue 11, suggesting a read error; the protein here is obtained by translating the DNA. J is TRDJ3 and V is TRDV2; 8 bases match TRDD3. Germline CDR1 and CDR2: GEAIGNYY and EKD. Trimming cost V 2 bases and J 2 bases; bases outside gene matches: 10. The length of the CDR3 is 19 residues. The CDR3 sequence: CACDKVLGGPPWDTRQMFF. CDR3 coding DNA: TGTGCCTGTGACAAAGTACTGGGGGGACCCCCCTGGGACACCCGACAGATGTTTTTC.

Remarks on this clone: This may come from a read error, since a much larger clone is one base off. V usage is TRDV1 and J usage is TRDJ1; D perhaps matches TRDD3 (6 bases). Trimming took 6 bases from V and 9 from J, leaving 32 bases between them. Germline V gives CDR1 TSWWSYY, CDR2 QGS. This CDR3 has 18 residues. CDR3 residues: CALGSRGLRSWGFQQLIF. The CDR3 DNA is TGTGCTCTTGGTTCTAGGGGGCTGAGGAGCTGGGGATTCCAACAACTCATCTTT.

This clone came up a few times. A much larger clone is a single base away; this may be a read error. This sample also contains other DNA sequences that code for the same CDR3. V is TRDV3 and J is TRDJ1, with 9 bases aligning to TRDD3. CDR3 length: 18 amino acids. Looked up from germline, CDR1 is TVYSNPD and CDR2 is GDNSRS (reference sequence). The CDR3 DNA reads TGTGCCTCCCAAGTCCCAAACTACTGGGGGAAAGACACCGATAAGCTCATCTTT. It is translated as CASQVPNYWGKDTDKLIF.

Only a few counts were recorded for this clone. The protein TCRdb lists differs from the translation of the DNA at residue 5; the protein given here is translated from the DNA itself. V usage is TRDV1 and J usage is TRDJ1; TRDD3 matches at 7 bases. The V gene's germline CDR1 is TSWWSYY and CDR2 QGS. This CDR3 is built from 20 residues. V was pared by 4 bases and J by 0 bases, with 20 bases of the junction left unmatched. The CDR3 DNA reads TGTGCTCTTGGGGGACTTACCCCTAACCACCTGGGGGGTAACACCGATAAACTCATCTTT. Translated, it gives CALGGLTPNHLGGNTDKLIF.

Concerning this clone: This clone may be a read error of a much larger clone one base away. The chain joins TRDV1 to TRDJ2; 13 bases line up with TRDD3. Trimming cost V 0 bases and J 12 bases; bases outside gene matches: 25. This CDR3 comprises 22 residues. Germline values: CDR1 TSWWSYY, CDR2 QGS. The CDR3, as DNA: TGTGCTCTTGGGGAACTGATCCGACCCCCACTTACTTTACTGGGGGATACGGGGGAACTCTTCTTT. It specifies CALGELIRPPLTLLGDTGELFF.

This clone was seen only a few times. With a much larger clone just one base away, this may be a read error. In the same sample, other DNA sequences code for this CDR3. This sequence joins TRDV1 and TRDJ1, with 8 nucleotides matching TRDD2. V was clipped by 2 bases and J by 0 bases; unmatched bases: 17. The CDR3 extends over 20 amino acids. The germline CDR1 and CDR2 sequences are TSWWSYY and QGS. For the CDR3, the DNA is TGTGCTCTTGGGGAAAACGCAATCTTCCTACGGAGGGGGTACACCGATAAACTCATCTTT. Protein sequence: CALGENAIFLRRGYTDKLIF.

Only a few counts were recorded for this clone. Since a far larger clone is one base different, this is likely a read error. Other DNA sequences in the same sample also yield this CDR3. The chain has TRDV2 and TRDJ3; D might be TRDD3 (6 bases). CDR3 size: 18 residues. Germline V CDR1 and CDR2: GEAIGNYY, EKD. The DNA of the CDR3 is TGTGCCTGTGACCCCGGGGATTTGAGCTCCTGGGACACCCGACAAATGTTTTTC. Protein product: CACDPGDLSSWDTRQMFF.

This clone was observed a few times. TCRdb pairs this DNA with a much larger clone's protein that differs at residue 4, likely a read error; the protein shown was translated from the DNA. This rearrangement joins TRDV1 to TRDJ1; D gene ambiguous. The CDR3 consists of 16 residues. Germline assignment: CDR1 TSWWSYY and CDR2 QGS. CDR3 nucleotides: TGTGCTCTTGAGGAACGGACTGACTCCTTTATACCGGGACTCATCTTT. Translated, it gives CALEERTDSFIPGLIF.

This clone was found a few times. A read error likely explains why the TCRdb protein, taken from a much larger clone, differs from this DNA's translation at residue 6; the protein shown is translated from the DNA. The chain combines TRDV1 with TRDJ1; D remains ambiguous. CDR1 and CDR2 from the germline V gene are TSWWSYY and QGS. The CDR3 totals 13 residues. Deletions cut 5 bases from V and 3 bases from J, with 10 bases between. The CDR3 here is CALGPRKADKLIF. The CDR3 DNA is TGTGCTCTTGGGCCCCGAAAAGCCGATAAACTCATCTTT.

Points on this clone: The TCRdb protein comes from a much larger clone and disagrees with this DNA's translation at residue 4, likely due to a read error; the protein given here is derived from the DNA. This chain links TRDV1 with TRDJ1; D is possibly TRDD3 (5 bases). The CDR3 has 17 amino acids. Looked up from germline, CDR1 is TSWWSYY and CDR2 is QGS. The CDR3: CALEEHAGIGYTDKLIF. Here the CDR3 DNA reads TGTGCTCTTGAGGAACATGCCGGGATCGGGTACACCGATAAACTCATCTTT.

On this clone itself: It may be a read error: a sequence one base away is much more abundant. Other DNA sequences of this sample code for an identical CDR3. The chain combines TRDV1 with TRDJ1; a weak D match, TRDD3 (5 bases). Trimming shortened V by 2 bases and J by 0 bases, and 16 bases separated the two germline ends. This CDR3 is built from 17 residues. The germline V gene encodes CDR1 TSWWSYY and CDR2 QGS. The CDR3 DNA sequence: TGTGCTCTTGGGGAAGGGATTGACGCCTTATACACCGATAAACTCATCTTT. Amino acid sequence: CALGEGIDALYTDKLIF.

As for this clone: TCRdb records a much larger clone's protein for this DNA, with a difference at residue 11 that likely arises from a read error; the protein given is the translation of the DNA. The genes are TRDV1 and TRDJ1, with D hard to call. The V gene's germline CDR1 is TSWWSYY and CDR2 QGS. The V gene lost 5 bases and the J gene lost 7 bases, with 20 bases spanning the gap. This CDR3 has 15 residues. Written as DNA, the CDR3 is TGTGCTCTTGGGCCCCTGGACATCAGGAGCGGTAAACTCATCTTT. Translating gives CALGPLDIRSGKLIF.